This is a list of T cell receptor beta chains from one sample in a study of blood T cell repertoires in COVID-19. Clones were sequenced by immunoSEQ multiplex PCR, and TCRdb holds only the in-frame ones, with some missing. This repertoire shows around 270,000 clones, about 85% found once; its top ten account for 4.2%. The sequencing sample was made of peripheral blood. The receptors were gathered from a man aged 55-75 years with acute or convalescent COVID-19. The CDR3 runs from the conserved cysteine through the conserved F or W. D genes are given only for firm matches. Some rows have no size entry. The others give once, few or many, or a class for an expanded clone.

>TRBJ2-5|TRBD2|TRBV6-6|NA
CASSSRLAGGETQYF
TGTGCCAGCAGCTCCCGACTAGCGGGAGGGGAGACCCAGTACTTC
>TRBJ2-7|NA|TRBV3-1/TRBV3-2|NA
CASSQVHSSEQYF
TGTGCCAGCAGCCAAGTACACTCTAGTGAACAGTACTTC
>TRBJ2-1|TRBD1|TRBV2|NA
CASRDRDIGNEQFF
TGTGCCAGCAGGGACAGGGATATTGGCAATGAGCAGTTCTTC
>TRBJ2-5|NA|TRBV18|NA
CASSPRTAEETQYF
TGTGCCAGCTCACCCAGGACAGCAGAAGAGACCCAGTACTTC
>TRBJ2-3|TRBD2|TRBV6-2/TRBV6-3|NA
CASSYGGLLTDTQYF
TGTGCCAGCAGTTACGGGGGACTACTCACAGATACGCAGTATTTT
>TRBJ2-1|TRBD2|TRBV5-4|NA
CASSLAGLAPYNEQFF
TGTGCCAGCAGCTTGGCCGGACTAGCACCCTACAATGAGCAGTTCTTC
>TRBJ1-2|TRBD1|TRBV12-3/TRBV12-4|NA
CASSFRTGEGYTF
TGTGCCAGCAGTTTCCGGACAGGGGAGGGCTACACCTTC
>TRBJ2-7|TRBD2|TRBV5-1|NA
CASSLAVGGPPGEQYF
TGCGCCAGCAGCTTGGCCGTGGGAGGGCCACCGGGGGAGCAGTACTTC
>TRBJ1-1|NA|TRBV6-6|NA
CASSGKWRAGTEAFF
TGTGCCAGCAGTGGGAAGTGGAGGGCGGGCACTGAAGCTTTCTTT
>TRBJ2-1|NA|TRBV7-9|once
CANTAERVSAYNEQFF
TGTGCCAACACCGCTGAGCGGGTCTCCGCCTACAATGAGCAGTTCTTC
>TRBJ2-5|TRBD2|TRBV24-1|once
CATSDRGTSGRETQYF
TGTGCCACCAGTGATCGAGGGACTAGCGGTCGGGAGACCCAGTACTTC
>TRBJ2-2|NA|TRBV5-1|NA
CASSLVAGANTGELFF
TGCGCCAGCAGCTTGGTGGCAGGCGCGAACACCGGGGAGCTGTTTTTT
>TRBJ1-2|NA|TRBV18|NA
CASSPPFREDGYTF
TGTGCCAGCTCACCACCGTTCAGGGAGGATGGCTACACCTTC
>TRBJ1-1|NA|TRBV6-5|NA
CASSYGGENTEAFF
TGTGCCAGCAGTTACGGGGGGGAGAACACTGAAGCTTTCTTT
>TRBJ2-2|TRBD1|TRBV7-2|once
CASSSRNRGQGELFF
TGTGCCAGCAGCTCGCGCAACAGGGGGCAAGGGGAGCTGTTTTTT
>TRBJ1-1|TRBD1|TRBV7-2|NA
CASSLVGQGNTEAFF
TGTGCCAGCAGCTTAGTGGGACAGGGCAACACTGAAGCTTTCTTT
>TRBJ2-3|TRBD1|TRBV10-3|NA
CAISEGRGRTDTQYF
TGTGCCATCAGTGAAGGTAGGGGGCGGACAGATACGCAGTATTTT
>TRBJ1-2|TRBD1|TRBV4-2|NA
CASSQVEIRDRVKGSNYGYTF
TGTGCCAGCAGCCAAGTGGAGATTAGAGACAGGGTCAAAGGATCTAACTATGGCTACACCTTC
>TRBJ1-2|NA|TRBV3-1/TRBV3-2|NA
CASSRDSVGGYTF
TGTGCCAGCAGCCGGGACTCGGTGGGCGGCTACACCTTC
>TRBJ2-3|TRBD2|TRBV13|NA
CASSFLGGAQRDTQYF
TGTGCCAGCAGCTTCCTCGGGGGGGCCCAGAGGGATACGCAGTATTTT
>TRBJ1-5|TRBD1|TRBV29-1|few
CSVIVTGGRNQPQHF
TGCAGCGTCATCGTAACAGGGGGACGCAATCAGCCCCAGCATTTT
>TRBJ2-1|NA|TRBV20-1|NA
CSARDTGMQFF
TGCAGTGCTAGAGACACGGGTATGCAGTTCTTC
>TRBJ2-1|TRBD2|TRBV29-1|NA
CSVAGLAGGPSGYNEQFF
TGCAGCGTTGCGGGACTAGCGGGAGGGCCGTCCGGCTACAATGAGCAGTTCTTC
>TRBJ1-5|NA|TRBV6-2/TRBV6-3|NA
CASSLGSYQPQHF
TGTGCCAGCAGTTTGGGCAGCTATCAGCCCCAGCATTTT
>TRBJ1-2|NA|TRBV7-8|NA
CAIPGGLYGYTF
TGTGCCATACCGGGGGGACTCTATGGCTACACCTTC
>TRBJ2-7|NA|TRBV5-1|NA
CASSLVNREQYF
TGCGCCAGCAGCTTGGTGAATCGGGAGCAGTACTTC
>TRBJ1-1|NA|TRBV9|NA
CASSLTGGVGVTEAFF
TGTGCCAGCAGCCTAACCGGGGGGGTTGGTGTCACTGAAGCTTTCTTT
>TRBJ1-1|NA|TRBV5-8|NA
CASPRPPGARNTEAFF
TGTGCCAGCCCCCGACCTCCAGGGGCCAGGAACACTGAAGCTTTCTTT
>TRBJ1-2|NA|TRBV5-6|NA
CASSLEEGYTF
TGTGCCAGCAGCTTGGAAGAGGGCTACACCTTC
>TRBJ2-2|NA|TRBV6-5|NA
CASSYSEGGTGELFF
TGTGCCAGCAGTTACTCGGAAGGGGGAACCGGGGAGCTGTTTTTT
>TRBJ1-1|NA|TRBV7-9|NA
CASGKTRPNTEAFF
TGTGCCAGCGGCAAGACAAGACCAAACACTGAAGCTTTCTTT
>TRBJ1-5|NA|TRBV6-5|NA
CASRAQLDSNQPQHF
TGTGCCAGCAGAGCACAGCTCGATAGCAATCAGCCCCAGCATTTT
>TRBJ1-3|NA|TRBV6-5|NA
CASSYTVHSGNTIYF
TGTGCCAGCAGTTATACAGTGCACTCTGGAAACACCATATATTTT
>TRBJ2-4|TRBD1|TRBV5-1|NA
CASSRTGTKNIQYF
TGCGCCAGCAGTCGGACAGGGACTAAAAACATTCAGTACTTC
>TRBJ2-5|TRBD2|TRBV19|NA
CASSTGLAGQETQYF
TGTGCCAGTAGTACCGGACTAGCGGGGCAAGAGACCCAGTACTTC
>TRBJ2-5|NA|TRBV19|NA
CASSKQDQETQYF
TGTGCCAGTAGTAAACAGGACCAAGAGACCCAGTACTTC